These T cell receptor beta chains were read from a single sample in a study of neurological immune-mediated disorders. TCRdb passed the 5' RACE reads through MiXCR, listing each CDR3 protein once. Of some 35,000 distinct CDR3 sequences detected, around 10% appear once; the ten largest clones hold under 5%. Sequencing input: CD4+ T cells from blood. The receptor set was obtained from a woman younger than 45 with HTLV-1-associated myelopathy (HAM/TSP). The conserved cysteine and the conserved F or W are not part of the CDR3 here. The order of the fields is J gene, V gene, CDR3 protein.

>TRBJ1-1|TRBV5-1
ASSRQGDTEAF
>TRBJ2-3|TRBV6-5
ASSRGPGTSHSAQY
>TRBJ2-3|TRBV20-1
SARVGLAGTDTQY
>TRBJ1-1|TRBV20-1
SATSNTEAF
>TRBJ1-5|TRBV18
ASSSNWGSNQPQH
>TRBJ2-7|TRBV11-2
ASSSPGGRVVSEQY
>TRBJ2-6|TRBV20-1
SATERTGGNSGANVLT
>TRBJ1-1|TRBV5-1
ASSPSSYTEAF
>TRBJ1-4|TRBV5-5
ASSLERWSGHRNEKLF
>TRBJ2-1|TRBV20-1
SASRNGIRGNNEQF
>TRBJ2-1|TRBV20-1
SARSGLPNDEQF
>TRBJ1-3|TRBV29-1
SVRSGNTIY
>TRBJ2-3|TRBV20-1
SARAPGHGFTDTQY
>TRBJ1-1|TRBV12-3/TRBV12-4
ASSLVPSREAF
>TRBJ2-1|TRBV5-6
ASSLTSGGVYEQF
>TRBJ2-3|TRBV12-3/TRBV12-4
ASSLNSGGLTDTQY